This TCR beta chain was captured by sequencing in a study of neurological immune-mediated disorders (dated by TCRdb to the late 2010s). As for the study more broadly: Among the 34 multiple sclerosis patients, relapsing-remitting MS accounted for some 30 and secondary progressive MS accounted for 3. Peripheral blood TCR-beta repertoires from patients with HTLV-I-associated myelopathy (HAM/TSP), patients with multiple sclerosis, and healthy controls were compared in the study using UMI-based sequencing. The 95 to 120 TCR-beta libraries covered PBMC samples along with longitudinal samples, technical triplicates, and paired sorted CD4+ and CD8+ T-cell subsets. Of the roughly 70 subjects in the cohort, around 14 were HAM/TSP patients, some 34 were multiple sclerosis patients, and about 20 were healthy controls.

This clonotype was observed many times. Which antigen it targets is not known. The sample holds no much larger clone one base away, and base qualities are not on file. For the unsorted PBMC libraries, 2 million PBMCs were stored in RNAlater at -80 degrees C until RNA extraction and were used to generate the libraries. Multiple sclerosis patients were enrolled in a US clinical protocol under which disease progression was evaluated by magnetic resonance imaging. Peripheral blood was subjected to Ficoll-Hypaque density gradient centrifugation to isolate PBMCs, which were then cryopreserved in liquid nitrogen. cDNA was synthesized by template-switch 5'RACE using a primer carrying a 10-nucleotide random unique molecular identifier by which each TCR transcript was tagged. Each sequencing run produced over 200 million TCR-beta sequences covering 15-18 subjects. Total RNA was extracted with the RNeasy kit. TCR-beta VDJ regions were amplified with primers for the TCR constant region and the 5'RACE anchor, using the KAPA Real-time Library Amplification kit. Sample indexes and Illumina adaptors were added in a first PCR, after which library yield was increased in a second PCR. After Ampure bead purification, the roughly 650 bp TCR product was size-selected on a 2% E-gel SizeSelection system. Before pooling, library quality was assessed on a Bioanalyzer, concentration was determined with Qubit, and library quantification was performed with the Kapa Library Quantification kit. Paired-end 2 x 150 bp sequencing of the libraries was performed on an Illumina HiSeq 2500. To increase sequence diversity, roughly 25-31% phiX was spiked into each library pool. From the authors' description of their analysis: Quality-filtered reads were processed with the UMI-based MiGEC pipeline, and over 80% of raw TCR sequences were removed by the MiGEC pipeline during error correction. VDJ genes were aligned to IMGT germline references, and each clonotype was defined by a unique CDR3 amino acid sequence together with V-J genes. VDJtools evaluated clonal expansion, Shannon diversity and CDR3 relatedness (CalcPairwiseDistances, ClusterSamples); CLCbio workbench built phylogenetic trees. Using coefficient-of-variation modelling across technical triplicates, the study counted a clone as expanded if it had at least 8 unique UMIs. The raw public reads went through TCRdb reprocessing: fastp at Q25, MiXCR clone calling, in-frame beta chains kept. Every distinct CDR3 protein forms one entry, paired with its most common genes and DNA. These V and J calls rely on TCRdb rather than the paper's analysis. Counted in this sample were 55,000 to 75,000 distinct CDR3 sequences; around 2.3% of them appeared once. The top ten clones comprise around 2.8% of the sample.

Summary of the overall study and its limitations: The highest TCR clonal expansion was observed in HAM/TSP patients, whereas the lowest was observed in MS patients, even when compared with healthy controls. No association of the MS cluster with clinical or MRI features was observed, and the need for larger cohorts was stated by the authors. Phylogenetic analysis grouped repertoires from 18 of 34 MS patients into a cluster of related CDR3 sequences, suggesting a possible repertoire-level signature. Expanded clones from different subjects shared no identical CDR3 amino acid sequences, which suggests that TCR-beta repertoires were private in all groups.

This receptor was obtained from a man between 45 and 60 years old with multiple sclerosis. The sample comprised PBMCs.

The CDR3 region has the sequence CASRDRGTGELFF. The sequenced DNA is TGCGCCAGCAGGGACAGGGGCACCGGGGAGCTGTTTTTT. The receptor chain draws on TRBV4-1 and TRBJ2-2; 9 junctional bases match TRBD1. CDR1 and CDR2 were assigned from the germline V gene as MGHRA and YSYEKL. Germline trimming: 6 bases from V, 4 bases from J; junction bases outside gene matches: 0. Including the terminal cysteine and phenylalanine, the CDR3 comprises 13 residues. The CDR3 DNA has 39 bases and is translated from base 1.